Shown below are 28 T cell receptor beta chains from a single sample sequenced in a study of blood T cell repertoires in COVID-19. Some clones are missing from TCRdb's copy, which holds only in-frame ones; the method was immunoSEQ multiplex PCR. The data hold under 250,000 clones, with approximately 84% observed a single time. The specimen was peripheral blood. Every receptor here comes from a man aged 50 to 59 with COVID-19, enrolled during active disease.

The CDR3 sequence is CATSDRSRDRGLNEQFF. CDR3 nucleotides: TGTGCCACCAGTGATCGGAGCCGGGACAGGGGTTTGAATGAGCAGTTCTTC. The genes are TRBV24-1 and TRBJ2-1; 10 nucleotides agree with TRBD1. The ends lost 3 bases at V and 7 bases at J; junction bases unmatched: 11. The CDR3 is 17 amino acids. Germline assignment: CDR1 KGHDR and CDR2 SFDVKD.

The gene calls are TRBV2 and TRBJ2-7; tentative D call: TRBD1 (6 bases). The V gene's germline CDR1 is SNHLY and CDR2 FYNNEI. Trimming took 3 bases from V and 0 from J, leaving 15 bases between them. This CDR3 is built from 16 residues. The CDR3 DNA reads TGTGCCAGCAGTGATCCGACCCGGGACACCTCCTACGAGCAGTACTTC. Translating gives CASSDPTRDTSYEQYF.

This sequence joins TRBV19 and TRBJ1-1, with D maybe TRBD1 (5 bases). Trimming took 0 bases from V and 4 from J, leaving 9 bases between them. Germline CDR1 LNHDA, CDR2 SQIVND (reference sequence). The CDR3 contains 14 residues. DNA for the CDR3: TGTGCCAGTAGTATAGAAGTCACAGGCACTGAAGCTTTCTTT. It is translated as CASSIEVTGTEAFF.

J is TRBJ1-2 and V is TRBV2; D possibly corresponds to TRBD1 (6 bases). The ends were cut back, 6 bases at V and 4 bases at J, with 12 bases in the middle. CDR1 and CDR2 from the germline V gene are SNHLY and FYNNEI. The CDR3 covers 13 residues. For the CDR3, the DNA is TGTGCCAGCAGAGCCACAGGGCCCTATGGCTACACCTTC. Its translation: CASRATGPYGYTF.

The chain's CDR3 is CASSQMTGAVTEAFF. The CDR3 DNA reads as TGTGCCAGCAGCCAAATGACAGGGGCAGTGACTGAAGCTTTCTTT. V is TRBV6-5 and J is TRBJ1-1; TRBD1 matches at 8 bases. V was clipped by 6 bases and J by 5 bases; unmatched bases: 11. Germline lookup yields CDR1 MNHEY and CDR2 SVGAGI. The CDR3 has 15 amino acids.

V gene TRBV4-1 combines with J gene TRBJ2-3; 8 nucleotides align to TRBD2. Trimming removed 1 base from V and 1 base from J; junction bases left unmatched: 1. Per germline, CDR1 MGHRA and CDR2 YSYEKL. This CDR3 region has 15 residues. CDR3 protein: CASSQVLAGTDTQYF. Here the CDR3 DNA reads TGCGCCAGCAGCCAAGTACTAGCGGGCACAGATACGCAGTATTTT.

The rearrangement uses TRBV28 and TRBJ2-7, with TRBD1 matching 10 bases. Looked up from germline, CDR1 is MDHEN and CDR2 is SYDVKM. The CDR3 covers 13 residues. Unmatched junction bases numbered 5, after V lost 8 bases and J lost 4 bases. The DNA of the CDR3 is TGTGCCAGCCGACAGGGGGCGCATTACGAGCAGTACTTC. This encodes CASRQGAHYEQYF.

The chain has TRBV28 and TRBJ2-7; 10 bases are shared with TRBD1. Germline V gene lookup returns CDR1 MDHEN and CDR2 SYDVKM. With 2 bases clipped from V and 4 bases from J, the junction kept 5 bases outside the gene matches. The CDR3 is 15 residues long. DNA of the CDR3: TGTGCCAGCAGTTTAGAAGGGACAGGGGATTACGAGCAGTACTTC. The encoded protein is CASSLEGTGDYEQYF.

J is TRBJ1-2 and V is TRBV6-1; D might be TRBD1 (6 bases). There are 15 residues in the CDR3. From germline, CDR1 is MNHNS and CDR2 SASEGT. Between the trimmed V and J ends, which lost 0 bases and 7 bases, there was a span of 15 bases. CDR3 DNA sequence: TGTGCCAGCAGTGAAGCCCTTCCAGGGGAGGGTGGCTACACCTTC. As protein: CASSEALPGEGGYTF.

The rearrangement links TRBV5-4 to TRBJ2-1; D is possibly TRBD1 (7 bases). Germline V CDR1 and CDR2: SGHNT, YYREEE (reference sequence). Trimming took off 0 bases at V and 7 bases at J, with 17 bases between the two ends. The CDR3 has 16 amino acids. CDR3 DNA: TGTGCCAGCAGCTTGGGGACAGGAGGAGGGGTGAATGAGCAGTTCTTC. It translates to CASSLGTGGGVNEQFF.

The chain uses TRBV20-1 and TRBJ2-2, with unresolved D. V was shortened by 3 bases and J by 0 bases, with 8 bases between the two germline ends. The CDR3 is 14 residues long. Germline V gives CDR1 DFQATT, CDR2 SNEGSKA (reference sequence). The DNA of the CDR3 is TGCAGTGCTAGTGGTCAGGCGAACACCGGGGAGCTGTTTTTT. This translates into CSASGQANTGELFF.

CDR3 DNA: TGCGCCAGCACCCCCGGAGGACAGTCGAATTCACCCCTCCACTTT. It encodes CASTPGGQSNSPLHF. The gene calls are TRBV5-1 and TRBJ1-6, with D possibly matching TRBD1 (6 bases). CDR3 length equals 15 residues. V gave up 6 bases and J gave up 7 bases, with 17 bases separating them. Germline CDR1 reads SGHRS; CDR2 reads YFSETQ. The variable domain in full, with the rest retrieved from reference TRBV5-1 and TRBJ1-6, is KAGVTQTPRYLIKTRGQQVTLSCSPISGHRSVSWYQQTPGQGLQFLFEYFSETQRNKGNFPGRFSGRQFSNSRSEMNVSTLELGDSALYLCASTPGGQSNSPLHFGNGTRLTVT.

A single count supports this clone. The chain recombines TRBV12-5 with TRBJ1-6; D is unresolved. V shed 1 base and J shed 9 bases, with 10 bases lying between them. The germline V gene encodes CDR1 LGHNT and CDR2 FRNRAP. This CDR3 has 14 amino acids. CDR3 coding DNA: TGTGCTAGTGGTTTGGGAGGGATGGGTTCACCCCTCCACTTT. It codes for CASGLGGMGSPLHF.

This clone was counted between two and nine times. The rearrangement links TRBV28 to TRBJ2-1; TRBD2 matches at 12 bases. The CDR3 has 14 amino acids. Germline lookup yields CDR1 MDHEN and CDR2 SYDVKM. The trim removed 7 bases at V and 6 bases at J, leaving 4 bases unmatched. Here the CDR3 reads CASTGLAGVNEQFF. Written as DNA, the CDR3 is TGTGCCAGCACGGGACTAGCGGGTGTCAATGAGCAGTTCTTC.

This chain joins TRBV7-3 and TRBJ1-2; 9 bases match TRBD1. CDR1 and CDR2 (germline): SGHTA, FQGTGA. The CDR3 runs 15 residues. Trimming at V came to 5 bases and at J to 7 bases, leaving 11 bases not matched to a gene. The CDR3 sequence: CASSTTGQGAGGYTF. CDR3 bases: TGTGCCAGCAGCACGACGGGACAGGGAGCGGGTGGCTACACCTTC.

V and J are TRBV13 and TRBJ2-7; D possibly corresponds to TRBD1 (6 bases). With 5 bases removed from V and 0 bases from J, the gap between germline ends came to 14 bases. The CDR3 is 15 amino acids. Germline values: CDR1 PRHDT, CDR2 FYEKMQ (reference sequence). CDR3 in amino acids: CASSSRGYGSYEQYF. CDR3 DNA: TGTGCCAGCAGCAGCAGGGGATATGGCTCCTACGAGCAGTACTTC. Complete variable domain (other parts from reference TRBV13 and TRBJ2-7): AAGVIQSPRHLIKEKRETATLKCYPIPRHDTVYWYQQGPGQDPQFLISFYEKMQSDKGSIPDRFSAQQFSDYHSELNMSSLELGDSALYFCASSSRGYGSYEQYFGPGTRLTVT.

This chain uses TRBV9 with TRBJ1-3, with 9 bases identical to TRBD1. The CDR3 is 16 residues long. J was trimmed by 3 bases and V by 0 bases; bases with no gene match: 4. Germline V CDR1 and CDR2: SGDLS, YYNGEE. The CDR3 is CASSVETGGGGNTIYF. CDR3 DNA sequence: TGTGCCAGCAGCGTAGAGACAGGGGGTGGTGGAAACACCATATATTTT. Full variable domain (missing parts from reference TRBV9 and TRBJ1-3): DSGVTQTPKHLITATGQRVTLRCSPRSGDLSVYWYQQSLDQGLQFLIQYYNGEERAKGNILERFSAQQFPDLHSELNLSSLELGDSALYFCASSVETGGGGNTIYFGEGSWLTVV.

The CDR3 loop is CASSEGPRTDTQYF. The CDR3, as DNA: TGTGCCAGCAGTGAAGGGCCCCGCACAGATACGCAGTATTTT. The chain joins TRBV2 to TRBJ2-3; no clear D. Per germline, CDR1 SNHLY and CDR2 FYNNEI. V was clipped by 1 base and J by 1 base, with 6 bases between them. This CDR3 comprises 14 residues.

Regarding this clone: An end of the junction does not agree with germline; a read error may underlie this. The chain has TRBV24-1 and TRBJ2-7, with D maybe TRBD2 (6 bases). Germline loops: CDR1 KGHDR, CDR2 SFDVKD. The CDR3 sequence is 13 residues long. The CDR3 DNA follows: TGTGCCACCAGTGATGAACCGGACTACGAGCTGTACTTC. Translation gives CATSDEPDYELYF.

The V call is TRBV9, the J call TRBJ2-1, with a possible D match to TRBD2 (5 bases). CDR1 SGDLS and CDR2 YYNGEE come from the germline V gene. Deletions cut 0 bases from V and 5 bases from J, with 15 bases between. CDR3 length: 16 residues. The CDR3 DNA follows: TGTGCCAGCAGCGTAGCTATTCGAGCAGCGGACAATGAGCAGTTCTTC. Protein: CASSVAIRAADNEQFF. Full variable domain (remainder filled in from reference TRBV9 and TRBJ2-1): DSGVTQTPKHLITATGQRVTLRCSPRSGDLSVYWYQQSLDQGLQFLIQYYNGEERAKGNILERFSAQQFPDLHSELNLSSLELGDSALYFCASSVAIRAADNEQFFGPGTRLTVL.

J is TRBJ2-7 and V is TRBV30, with a possible D match to TRBD1 (5 bases). V dropped 2 bases and J dropped 5 bases, with 13 bases sitting between them. Germline V lookup: CDR1 GTSNPN, CDR2 SVGIG (reference sequence). The CDR3 contains 13 residues. CDR3 amino acids: CAWSPPLGDEQYF. The CDR3 DNA reads TGTGCCTGGAGTCCGCCCCTAGGGGACGAGCAGTACTTC.

The CDR3 spells CASSFDRGGTDTQYF. For the CDR3, the DNA is TGTGCCAGCAGTTTCGACAGGGGCGGCACAGATACGCAGTATTTT. The chain has TRBV6-5 and TRBJ2-3, with 8 bases matching TRBD1. V lost 4 bases, J lost 1 base, and 4 bases stayed unmatched. This CDR3 is built from 15 residues. Germline CDR1 reads MNHEY; CDR2 reads SVGAGI.

The chain has TRBV9 and TRBJ1-5; tentatively, D is TRBD1 (5 bases). The CDR3 totals 15 residues. V was trimmed by 2 bases and J by 3 bases, leaving 12 bases between them. Germline CDR1 reads SGDLS; CDR2 reads YYNGEE. The CDR3 sequence: CASSVDSRPNQPQHF. The CDR3 bases are TGTGCCAGCAGCGTCGACAGCAGACCCAATCAGCCCCAGCATTTT.

The chain recombines TRBV7-9 with TRBJ1-2, with 7 bases lining up with TRBD1. Germline values: CDR1 SEHNR, CDR2 FQNEAQ (reference sequence). With 5 bases clipped from V and 8 bases from J, the junction kept 14 bases outside the gene matches. The CDR3 sequence is 15 residues long. This CDR3 reads CASSGLSGTERGYTF. CDR3 in DNA: TGTGCCAGCAGCGGCCTTTCCGGGACAGAAAGGGGCTACACCTTC.

The chain recombines TRBV18 with TRBJ2-3, with D possibly being TRBD1 (5 bases). Germline assignment: CDR1 KGHSH and CDR2 LQKENI. The length of the CDR3 is 15 residues. The V gene lost 2 bases and the J gene lost 5 bases, with 14 bases spanning the gap. Here the CDR3 DNA reads TGTGCCAGCTCACCAGTTCAGGGAATTGGAGATACGCAGTATTTT. This translates into CASSPVQGIGDTQYF. Full variable domain (outside the CDR3, taken from reference TRBV18 and TRBJ2-3): NAGVMQNPRHLVRRRGQEARLRCSPMKGHSHVYWYRQLPEEGLKFMVYLQKENIIDESGMPKERFSAEFPKEGPSILRIQQVVRGDSAAYFCASSPVQGIGDTQYFGPGTRLTVL.

Concerning this clone: Other DNA sequences within the sample encode an identical CDR3. The chain uses TRBV5-1 and TRBJ2-3; perhaps TRBD2 as D (6 bases). CDR1 and CDR2 from the germline V gene are SGHRS and YFSETQ. The CDR3 consists of 14 residues. V shed 8 bases and J shed 0 bases, with 13 bases lying between them. CDR3 in amino acids: CASSGGVSTDTQYF. CDR3 DNA: TGCGCCAGTTCCGGCGGGGTCAGCACAGATACGCAGTATTTT.

On this clone: This specimen includes other DNA sequences encoding the same CDR3. The chain uses TRBV28 and TRBJ1-5, with TRBD1 as a possible D gene (5 bases). The CDR3 sequence is 14 residues long. Germline CDR1 is MDHEN and CDR2 is SYDVKM. The germline V and J ends were trimmed by 1 base and 3 bases, with 7 bases remaining between them. The CDR3 DNA is TGTGCCAGCAGTTTATCAGGGATCAATCAGCCCCAGCATTTT. Translating gives CASSLSGINQPQHF.

The J gene is TRBJ2-5, the V gene TRBV27; 11 bases are shared with TRBD2. V shed 3 bases and J 4 bases; nucleotides not matched to a gene: 7. Per the germline V gene, CDR1 is MNHEY and CDR2 is SMNVEV (reference sequence). This CDR3 has 16 residues. CDR3 nucleotides: TGTGCCAGCAGTTTCAGTACTAGCGGGAGTCGAGAGACCCAGTACTTC. It translates to CASSFSTSGSRETQYF.